The 3 T cell receptor beta chains below all came from one sample that was sequenced in a study of shared clonotypes between healthy human individuals. It was CD45RO-negative cells, positively selected for CCR7, that made up naive CD8 cells, with terminally differentiated effector memory CD45RA+ cells excluded. TCRdb keeps only in-frame clones here, not all; method: immunoSEQ multiplex PCR. The top ten hold about 24% of the sample, which has hundreds of thousands of clones, about 90% seen once. Sequencing was performed on naive CD8+ T cells sorted from blood. The receptors were gathered from a man under 40 in good health.

The chain uses TRBV6-6 and TRBJ2-3; no clear D. The V end lost 7 bases, the J end lost 1 base, and 18 bases lay between the germline ends. Germline CDR1 MNHNY, CDR2 SVGAGI (reference sequence). This CDR3 spans 16 amino acids. The CDR3 sequence: CASNPEPAGGTDTQYF. CDR3 nucleotides: TGTGCCAGCAACCCCGAGCCGGCCGGCGGCACAGATACGCAGTATTTT.

The V and J genes are TRBV5-1 and TRBJ2-3; 7 positions agree with TRBD2. This CDR3 contains 18 residues. The germline gives CDR1 SGHRS, CDR2 YFSETQ. The trim removed 4 bases at V and 2 bases at J, leaving 16 bases unmatched. The DNA of the CDR3 is TGCGCCAGCAGCCCTACCCCCGGTCGCGGGAGTCCCACAGATACGCAGTATTTT. Protein sequence: CASSPTPGRGSPTDTQYF.

J is TRBJ2-7 and V is TRBV27; D gene uncertain. The CDR3 covers 14 residues. V was pared by 4 bases and J by 0 bases, with 10 bases between. Germline V gives CDR1 MNHEY, CDR2 SMNVEV (reference sequence). CDR3 DNA: TGTGCCAGCAGTTCCAAAATGAGCTCCTACGAGCAGTACTTC. Translated: CASSSKMSSYEQYF.